The 22 T cell receptor beta chains below come from one sample, sequenced in a study of CD8 T cells in ankylosing spondylitis. In TCRdb, the 5' RACE reads were re-called with MiXCR into one record per CDR3 protein. Found here are some 700,000 distinct CDR3 sequences, roughly 19% of them singletons; the top ten hold roughly a fifth. No antigen is known for these receptors. The study, taken as a whole, reports: Seemingly characteristic of ankylosing spondylitis blood was a TCR beta motif consisting of eight highly homologous variants.

Sequencing was performed on blood, either unsorted or a sorted T cell fraction (not recorded which). The receptors were gathered from a male donor with ankylosing spondylitis.

This clonotype turned up a few times. The chain has TRBV5-6 and TRBJ2-7; 8 nucleotides line up with TRBD1. The CDR3 sequence is 16 residues long. Germline-derived CDR1 and CDR2 are SGHDT and YYEEEE. Germline trimming cut 2 bases from V and 5 bases from J; bases unmatched to any gene: 12. DNA of the CDR3: TGTGCCAGCAGCTTTTATTACGCCTCAGGGGGCGACGAGCAGTACTTC. Residues: CASSFYYASGGDEQYF.

This clonotype was seen only a few times. The chain uses TRBV7-2 and TRBJ2-3; 7 bases match TRBD2. CDR1 and CDR2 from the germline V gene are SGHTA and FQGNSA. Trimming at V came to 3 bases and at J to 5 bases, leaving 5 bases not matched to a gene. The CDR3 is 14 amino acids. CDR3 nucleotides: TGTGCCAGCAGCTTCGGCGGGAGTGTAGATACGCAGTATTTT. Amino acids: CASSFGGSVDTQYF.

The chain joins TRBV6-1 to TRBJ2-5, with 8 bases identical to TRBD1. The junction had 9 bases not matched to a gene; V was cut back by 7 bases and J by 2 bases. The CDR3 runs 15 residues. In germline, CDR1 is MNHNS, CDR2 SASEGT. CDR3 DNA: TGTGCCAGCATCAGACGGACAGGGACGCAAGAGACCCAGTACTTC. Protein: CASIRRTGTQETQYF.

This clonotype has a handful of counts. This chain links TRBV5-1 with TRBJ2-2; TRBD1 matches at 7 bases. The germline V gene has CDR1 SGHRS and CDR2 YFSETQ. The V segment lost 3 bases and the J segment 4 bases; nucleotides outside the gene matches: 6. CDR3 size: 15 residues. The DNA of the CDR3 is TGCGCCAGCAGCTCCAAACAGGGGAGCACCGGGGAGCTGTTTTTT. This codes for CASSSKQGSTGELFF.

This clonotype has more than one count but fewer than ten. The rearrangement links TRBV2 to TRBJ1-1; D remains unclear. Germline CDR1 SNHLY, CDR2 FYNNEI. The CDR3 spans 13 residues. V gave up 0 bases and J gave up 4 bases, with 6 bases separating them. The CDR3: CASSEARATEAFF. CDR3 DNA: TGTGCCAGCAGTGAAGCTCGGGCCACTGAAGCTTTCTTT.

The gene calls are TRBV5-1 and TRBJ2-1; D might be TRBD2 (5 bases). Per germline, CDR1 SGHRS and CDR2 YFSETQ. The CDR3 contains 13 residues. The V gene lost 3 bases and the J gene lost 10 bases, with 14 bases spanning the gap. This chain's CDR3 is CASSSLVSGEQFF. CDR3 nucleotide sequence: TGCGCCAGCAGCTCCCTAGTATCGGGAGAGCAGTTCTTC.

To note about this clonotype: At one of its ends the junction is not consistent with the germline gene, which may arise from a read error. The CDR3 DNA reads TGTGCTAGCAGCCCCGGGACTACTCTCCCGACGAACACCGGGGAGCTGTTTTTT. Protein sequence: CASSPGTTLPTNTGELFF. The J gene is TRBJ2-2, the V gene TRBV7-7; 7 bases line up with TRBD2. CDR1 is SSHAT, CDR2 FNYEAQ, per germline (reference sequence). The length of the CDR3 is 18 residues.

In its sample, this clonotype was seen a few times. The V and J genes are TRBV7-3 and TRBJ2-1; D is tentatively TRBD1 or TRBD2 (6 bases each). CDR1 and CDR2 (germline): SGHTA, FQGTGA. This CDR3 spans 17 amino acids. The V and J ends lost 1 base and 2 bases respectively, with 15 bases between them. CDR3 amino acids: CASSLKGGGATYNEQFF. CDR3 coding DNA: TGTGCCAGCAGCTTAAAGGGGGGCGGGGCAACCTACAATGAGCAGTTCTTC.

V usage is TRBV18 and J usage is TRBJ2-3; 9 bases line up with TRBD2. Germline trimming cut 2 bases from V and 6 bases from J; bases unmatched to any gene: 3. The CDR3 loop spans 14 amino acids. Germline lookup yields CDR1 KGHSH and CDR2 LQKENI. In DNA, the CDR3 is TGTGCCAGCTCACCATTTAGCGGGAGCGATACGCAGTATTTT. Translated, it gives CASSPFSGSDTQYF.

The V call is TRBV25-1, the J call TRBJ1-2, with D unclear. This CDR3 has 13 residues. Germline loops: CDR1 MGHDK, CDR2 SYGVNS. The V and J ends lost 1 base and 8 bases respectively, with 11 bases between them. The CDR3 spells CASSELGGEGYTF. CDR3 coding DNA: TGTGCCAGCAGTGAATTAGGCGGGGAAGGCTACACCTTC.

Note on this clonotype: The final CDR3 position lacks the conserved phenylalanine or tryptophan, pointing to a likely read error. This sequence joins TRBV6-1 and TRBJ1-1; D is ambiguous. The CDR3 has 13 residues. Germline values: CDR1 MNHNS, CDR2 SASEGT. V was pared by 8 bases and J by 7 bases, with 17 bases between. CDR3 in DNA: TGTGCCAGCGGTCGGGGTGAACGGGGTGAAGCTTTCTCT. Protein product: CASGRGERGEAFS.

The CDR3 protein is CASSLGGDVAYEQYF. The CDR3 DNA is TGTGCCAGCAGCTTAGGAGGGGACGTAGCCTACGAGCAGTACTTC. The V and J genes are TRBV11-3 and TRBJ2-7; D assignment may be TRBD1 or TRBD2 (5 bases each). Germline values: CDR1 SGHNT, CDR2 YENEEA. Trimming stripped 1 base from V and 2 bases from J, with 12 bases between. CDR3 size: 15 residues.

The chain combines TRBV6-4 with TRBJ2-3; no firm D call. The CDR3 loop spans 13 amino acids. V was trimmed by 2 bases and J by 2 bases, leaving 5 bases between them. Per the germline V gene, CDR1 is MRHNA and CDR2 is SNTAGT. As DNA, the CDR3 is TGTGCCAGCAGTGACGCCCCCACAGATACGCAGTATTTT. The encoded protein is CASSDAPTDTQYF.

This clonotype occurred many times. The genes are TRBV4-3 and TRBJ2-1; 12 nucleotides match TRBD2. V was clipped by 0 bases and J by 8 bases; unmatched bases: 17. Germline assignment: CDR1 LGHNA and CDR2 YSLEER. This CDR3 is 20 amino acids long. The CDR3 sequence: CASSQEWASGRALSMDEQFF. Written as DNA, the CDR3 is TGCGCCAGCAGCCAAGAATGGGCTAGCGGGAGGGCCCTTTCTATGGATGAGCAGTTCTTC.

This clonotype was seen more than once but under ten times. This chain links TRBV7-9 with TRBJ2-5, with D possibly matching TRBD1 (6 bases). Germline V gives CDR1 SEHNR, CDR2 FQNEAQ (reference sequence). The CDR3 is 13 residues long. Trimming cost V 5 bases and J 7 bases, with 14 bases left between them. CDR3 DNA: TGTGCCAGCAGCCCCAGGGGCTCGGGGACCCAGTACTTC. Amino acid sequence: CASSPRGSGTQYF.

This clonotype was found a few times. The chain has TRBV3-1 and TRBJ2-4; 7 bases are shared with TRBD2. Trimming at V came to 2 bases and at J to 9 bases, leaving 16 bases not matched to a gene. The CDR3 has 17 amino acids. CDR1 and CDR2 (germline): LGHDT, YNNKEL (reference sequence). The DNA of the CDR3 is TGTGCCAGCAGCCAACCAGTGGCGGGAGTGGGGTTGGGCATTCAGTACTTC. Its translation is CASSQPVAGVGLGIQYF.

Comment on this clonotype: At one end, the junction sequence differs from germline, possibly due to a read error. V is TRBV27 and J is TRBJ2-7, with TRBD2 identical over 13 bases. The CDR3 extends over 15 amino acids. The germline V gene has CDR1 MNHEY and CDR2 SMNVEV (reference sequence). CDR3 coding DNA: TGTGCCAGCAGACTAGCGGGAGGGCCTCGGTACGAGCAGGACTTC. It encodes CASRLAGGPRYEQDF.

The chain recombines TRBV7-2 with TRBJ2-6; 9 positions match TRBD1. V dropped 2 bases and J dropped 0; count of bases not matched to a gene: 8. CDR1 and CDR2 (germline): SGHTA, FQGNSA. CDR3 length: 19 amino acids. CDR3 nucleotide sequence: TGTGCCAGCAGCTTACCTAAGGGGACAGGGTACTCTGGGGCCAACGTCCTGACTTTC. Translating gives CASSLPKGTGYSGANVLTF.

The gene calls are TRBV18 and TRBJ2-7; D may be TRBD1 or TRBD2 (5 bases each). The CDR3 covers 15 residues. V shed 2 bases and J shed 2 bases, with 13 bases lying between them. Germline V gene sequence: CDR1 KGHSH, CDR2 LQKENI. In DNA, the CDR3 is TGTGCCAGCTCACCAGGATCCCAGGGACCCTACGAGCAGTACTTC. It is translated as CASSPGSQGPYEQYF.

The chain combines TRBV20-1 with TRBJ1-1; D unclear. The CDR3 is 13 amino acids. Germline V gene lookup returns CDR1 DFQATT and CDR2 SNEGSKA (reference sequence). Trimming stripped 6 bases from V and 1 base from J, with 12 bases between. In DNA, the CDR3 is TGCAGTGCAAGAAACGGACGGAACACTGAAGCTTTCTTT. This sequence encodes CSARNGRNTEAFF.

This clonotype showed up just a few times. V usage is TRBV6-5 and J usage is TRBJ2-5; maybe TRBD2 (6 bases). The CDR3 is 16 amino acids. The V end lost 2 bases, the J end lost 0 bases, and 13 bases lay between the germline ends. CDR1 MNHEY and CDR2 SVGAGI come from the germline V gene. The DNA for the CDR3 is TGTGCCAGCAGTTACGGGGGGAGACTGGACCAAGAGACCCAGTACTTC. Encoded protein: CASSYGGRLDQETQYF.

This clonotype appeared a few times. This chain connects TRBV7-9 to TRBJ2-5, with 7 bases aligning to TRBD1. The V and J ends lost 4 bases and 1 base, in that order; junction bases with no gene match: 6. Germline CDR1 reads SEHNR; CDR2 reads FQNEAQ (reference sequence). The CDR3 loop spans 15 amino acids. In DNA, the CDR3 is TGTGCCAGCAGCTCCTCGACAGGGTCCCAAGAGACCCAGTACTTC. This translates into CASSSSTGSQETQYF.